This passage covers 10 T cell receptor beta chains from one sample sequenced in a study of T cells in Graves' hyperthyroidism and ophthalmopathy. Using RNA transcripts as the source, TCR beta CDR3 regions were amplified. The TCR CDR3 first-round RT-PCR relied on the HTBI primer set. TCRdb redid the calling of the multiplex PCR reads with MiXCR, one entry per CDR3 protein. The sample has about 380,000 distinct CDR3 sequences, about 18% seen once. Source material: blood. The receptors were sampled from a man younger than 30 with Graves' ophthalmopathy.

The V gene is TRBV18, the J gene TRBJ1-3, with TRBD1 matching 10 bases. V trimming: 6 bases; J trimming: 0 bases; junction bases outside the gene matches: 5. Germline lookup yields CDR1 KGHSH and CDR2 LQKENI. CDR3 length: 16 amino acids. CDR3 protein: CASSEGQGTSGNTIYF. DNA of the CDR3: TGTGCCAGCTCGGAGGGACAGGGGACCTCTGGAAACACCATATATTTT.

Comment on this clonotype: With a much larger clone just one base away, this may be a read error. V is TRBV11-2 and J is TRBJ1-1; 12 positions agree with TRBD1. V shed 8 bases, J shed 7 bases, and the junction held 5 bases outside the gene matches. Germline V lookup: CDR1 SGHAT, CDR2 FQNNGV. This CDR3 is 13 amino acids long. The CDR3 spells CASGWDRGLEAFF. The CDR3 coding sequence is TGTGCCAGCGGTTGGGACAGGGGGCTTGAAGCTTTCTTT.

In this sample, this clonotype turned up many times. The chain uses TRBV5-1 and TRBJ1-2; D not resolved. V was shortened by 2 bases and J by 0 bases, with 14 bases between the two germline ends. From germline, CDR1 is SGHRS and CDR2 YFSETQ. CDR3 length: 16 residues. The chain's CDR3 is CASSFDGTSSNYGYTF. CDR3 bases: TGCGCCAGCAGCTTTGACGGCACAAGTTCTAACTATGGCTACACCTTC.

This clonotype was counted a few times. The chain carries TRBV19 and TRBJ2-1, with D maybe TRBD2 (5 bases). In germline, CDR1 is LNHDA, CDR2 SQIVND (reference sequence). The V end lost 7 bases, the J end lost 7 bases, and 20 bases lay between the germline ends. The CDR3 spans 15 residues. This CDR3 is CASTHRSEVGNEQFF. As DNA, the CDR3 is TGTGCCAGTACCCACCGATCGGAGGTGGGTAATGAGCAGTTCTTC.

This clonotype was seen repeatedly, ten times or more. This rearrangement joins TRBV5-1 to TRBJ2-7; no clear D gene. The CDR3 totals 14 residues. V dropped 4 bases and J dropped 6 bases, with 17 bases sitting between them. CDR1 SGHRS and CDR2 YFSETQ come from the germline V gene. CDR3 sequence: CASSPSIPTVEQYF. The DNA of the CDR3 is TGCGCCAGCAGCCCTTCAATTCCGACGGTCGAGCAGTACTTC.

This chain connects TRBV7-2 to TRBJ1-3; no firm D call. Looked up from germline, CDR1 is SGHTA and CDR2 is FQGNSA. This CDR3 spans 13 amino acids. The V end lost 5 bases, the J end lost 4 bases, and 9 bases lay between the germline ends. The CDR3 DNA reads TGTGCCAGCAGCCCACGGACCGGAAACACCATATATTTT. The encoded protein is CASSPRTGNTIYF.

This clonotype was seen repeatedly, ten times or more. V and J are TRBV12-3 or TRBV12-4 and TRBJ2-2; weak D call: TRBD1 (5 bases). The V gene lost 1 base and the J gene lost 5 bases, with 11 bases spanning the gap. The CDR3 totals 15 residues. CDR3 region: CASSLVGAGTGELFF. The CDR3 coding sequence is TGTGCCAGCAGTTTAGTAGGGGCCGGGACCGGGGAGCTGTTTTTT.

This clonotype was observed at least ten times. The DNA for the CDR3 is TGTGCCAGCAGTGAAGTCGGGACGGGTACGCAGTATTTT. This codes for CASSEVGTGTQYF. The chain carries TRBV2 and TRBJ2-3; D may be TRBD1 or TRBD2 (5 bases each). Germline V gene data show CDR1 as SNHLY and CDR2 as FYNNEI. Trimming shortened V by 1 base and J by 8 bases, and 10 bases separated the two germline ends. This CDR3 has 13 residues.

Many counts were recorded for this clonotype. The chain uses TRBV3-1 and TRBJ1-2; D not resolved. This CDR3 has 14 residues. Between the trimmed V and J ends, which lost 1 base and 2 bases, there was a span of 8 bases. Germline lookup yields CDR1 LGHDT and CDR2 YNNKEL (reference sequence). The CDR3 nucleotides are TGTGCCAGCAGCCAAGGAGGTAGGAACTATGGCTACACCTTC. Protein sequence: CASSQGGRNYGYTF.

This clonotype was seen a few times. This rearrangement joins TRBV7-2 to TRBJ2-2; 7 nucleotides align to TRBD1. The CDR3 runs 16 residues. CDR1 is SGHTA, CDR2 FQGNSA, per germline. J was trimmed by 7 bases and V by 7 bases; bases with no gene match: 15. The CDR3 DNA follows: TGTGCCAGCACCTCATCCCGGGACAGTCTCATCGGGGAGCTGTTTTTT. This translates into CASTSSRDSLIGELFF.